This T cell receptor (beta chain) was sequenced during a study of cytomegalovirus exposure and HLA in healthy donors (dated by TCRdb to the late 2010s). Looking at the study overall: A later analysis indicated that the roughly 120 validation repertoires were generated on the platform also employed for the 720 or so repertoires of the first cohort. A separate validation cohort of roughly 120 different subjects was used in addition to the approximately 670-subject first cohort. The study aimed to test whether cataloging public T cell receptors could reveal signatures of past pathogen exposure. High-throughput TCR immunosequencing, statistical association of individual TCRs with disease status, and machine learning were combined to predict cytomegalovirus infection status. On the study overall, not on this receptor specifically: In vitro tests confirmed that three of the cytomegalovirus-associated TCR beta chains recognize cytomegalovirus antigens. Of the cluster scores, about 94% were above 0 in a later analysis, which found that TCRs clustered in the first cohort also tended to co-occur in the approximately 110 validation repertoires. The authors suggested that the approach could potentially be extended to other disease states and immunological phenotypes. Most TCR sequences were observed very rarely across donors, whereas some public TCRs were present in many individuals. A later analysis had no HLA typing for the validation cohort, so co-occurrence there was scored across all 110 or so repertoires. The classifier was reported to diagnose cytomegalovirus status with high specificity and sensitivity in both the original cohort and the validation cohort. In the study, around 150 TCR beta chains were listed as associated with cytomegalovirus.

The donors belonged to the validation cohort of 90 to 150 subjects, which was separate from the roughly 700-subject first cohort. From the cysteine through the phenylalanine, the CDR3 covers 14 amino acids. Only the CDR3 DNA stays, 42 bases, in frame from base 1. The germline V gene gives CDR1 as MNHNS and CDR2 as SASEGT. V drops 6 bases and J drops 1 base, leaving 12 bases in between. A remark on this clone: Its antigen is still unknown. Per-base quality was not reported, and no clone a single base away is much larger than it.

Libraries were constructed by the immunoSEQ multiplex PCR assay. The original methods were these. A statistical classification framework was built for diagnosing cytomegalovirus status from the catalog of TCR beta chain sequences. Entries here come from immuneACCESS through TCRdb and include only in-frame sequences with V and J called. Some clones fail to appear in such tables; in the studies checked, an unresolved V gene covers under half of the shortfall, and the cause of the remainder is unknown. V and J calls and clone size come straight from that table; D and trimming were deduced from the DNA. The sample contains 60,000 or so clones, 92% of them found a single time. The ten largest make up about 1.2% of the sample.

The sequence links TRBV6-1 to TRBJ1-1; the D gene is possibly TRBD1, with 6 bases matching. The specimen sequenced was PBMCs. The sequence was obtained from a young woman in good health and CMV-seronegative. For the CDR3, the sequence is CASSLGHANTEAFF. The DNA reads TGTGCCAGCAGCTTGGGACATGCGAACACTGAAGCTTTCTTT.